The 16 T cell receptor beta chains in this list originate from one sample, sequenced in a study of T cells in women clearing cervical HPV infection. Here immunoSEQ multiplex PCR was the method, and the copy in TCRdb shows in-frame clones only, minus some. This sample's table reports tens of thousands of clones. Sequencing was performed on blood buffy coat. All receptors derive from a woman between 18 and 69 years old with a cervical HPV16 infection that either progressed to CIN3+ or cleared (not recorded which).

On this clone itself: Coverage ceases 3 residues before the CDR3 finishes, and the germline J gene fills in the end. This sequence joins TRBV7-8 and TRBJ2-3; TRBD1 is a possible D gene (6 bases). Germline-derived CDR1 and CDR2 are SGHVS and FQNEAQ. The V end lost 3 bases, the J end lost 2 bases, and 15 bases lay between the germline ends. The CDR3 sequence is 16 residues long. The CDR3 DNA, read in part, is TGTGCCAGCAGCTTGCAAGGGGGATACTTCACAGATACG. Translation: CASSLQGGYFTDT. The complete CDR3 sequence is CASSLQGGYFTDTQYF.

CDR3 bases read: TGTGCCAGCAGCGTTCGACTAGCAGAGGTGAATGAG. It codes for CASSVRLAEVNE. The CDR3 in full is CASSVRLAEVNEQFF. The chain is built from TRBV9 and TRBJ2-1; 7 bases are shared with TRBD2. The read finishes 3 residues shy of the CDR3 end, and the germline J gene is used to complete it. CDR1 and CDR2 from the germline V gene are SGDLS and YYNGEE. This CDR3 has 15 residues. Trimming removed 2 bases from V and 7 bases from J; junction bases left unmatched: 9.

Turning to this clone: The missing CDR3 end, 3 residues past where the read stops, is filled in from the germline J gene. This rearrangement joins TRBV7-3 to TRBJ2-1, with TRBD2 matching 10 bases. Germline V gene lookup returns CDR1 SGHTA and CDR2 FQGTGA. V was pared by 8 bases and J by 4 bases, with 8 bases of the junction left unmatched. This CDR3 region has 15 residues. The CDR3 bases that were read are TGTGCCAGCTCACAAAGCGGGGGGGAATACAATGAG. Amino acids: CASSQSGGEYNE. The complete CDR3 protein is CASSQSGGEYNEQFF.

In regard to this clone: The CDR3 extends 3 residues past the end of the read, so its final part is completed from the germline J gene. The chain carries TRBV5-4 and TRBJ2-3, with 7 bases lining up with TRBD2. The CDR3 runs 15 residues. Germline-derived CDR1 and CDR2 are SGHNT and YYREEE (reference sequence). After removal of 0 bases from V and 5 bases from J, the junction contained 6 bases not matched to a gene. CDR3 sequence reads: CASSLAQRGGDTQYF. CDR3 bases read: TGTGCCAGCAGCTTGGCCCAGCGGGGAGGAGATACG.

A remark on this clone: From the germline J gene comes the end of the CDR3, since the read stops 3 residues before it. The chain employs TRBV10-2 and TRBJ2-7; 8 bases line up with TRBD1. Looked up from germline, CDR1 is WSHSY and CDR2 is SAAADI. There are 14 residues in the CDR3. V was clipped by 0 bases and J by 4 bases; unmatched bases: 2. The covered CDR3 bases are TGCGCCAGCAGTGAGTCGGACAGGGTTTACGAG. Its protein is CASSESDRVYE. The CDR3, in full, reads CASSESDRVYEQYF.

On this clone itself: The read falls 3 residues short of the CDR3 end, and the missing part is taken from the germline J gene. The rearrangement joins TRBV20-1 to TRBJ2-7; TRBD2 might be the D (7 bases). Germline V gene lookup returns CDR1 DFQATT and CDR2 SNEGSKA (reference sequence). The V gene lost 5 bases and the J gene lost 1 base, with 15 bases spanning the gap. The CDR3 extends over 14 amino acids. The CDR3 is CSAGTGGGSYEQYF. The CDR3 bases that were read are TGCAGTGCTGGGACGGGGGGCGGATCCTACGAG.

In the case of this clone: The read ends 3 residues before the CDR3 terminus; that terminus is restored from the germline J gene. This chain uses TRBV5-1 with TRBJ2-2, with 8 bases matching TRBD1. Germline lookup yields CDR1 SGHRS and CDR2 YFSETQ. V was clipped by 4 bases and J by 1 base; unmatched bases: 3. CDR3 length equals 15 residues. The CDR3 DNA, read in part, is TGCGCCAGCAGCCCGGGACAGGTGAACACCGGGGAG. It encodes CASSPGQVNTGE. In full, the CDR3 reads CASSPGQVNTGELFF.

In the case of this clone: The read is 3 residues too short to cover the CDR3 end, so that end is filled in from the germline J gene. The rearrangement uses TRBV12-3 or TRBV12-4 and TRBJ1-1; possibly TRBD1 for D (5 bases). With 6 bases removed from V and 4 bases from J, the gap between germline ends came to 15 bases. The CDR3 runs to 14 residues. The CDR3 DNA, read in part, is TGTGCCAGCAGCCCTAGGGGCTTGGGCACTGAA. As protein: CASSPRGLGTE. The entire CDR3 reads CASSPRGLGTEAFF.

Remarks on this clone: The read ends 3 residues before the CDR3 terminus; that terminus is restored from the germline J gene. J is TRBJ2-5 and V is TRBV5-1; TRBD2 aligns across 8 bases. The CDR3 runs to 14 residues. Germline CDR1 is SGHRS and CDR2 is YFSETQ. Trimming removed 4 bases from V and 5 bases from J; junction bases left unmatched: 7. The chain's CDR3 is CASSPGTSFETQYF. CDR3 DNA, as far as it was read: TGCGCCAGCAGCCCCGGGACTAGTTTCGAGACC.

With respect to this clone: The read ends 3 residues before the CDR3 terminus; that terminus is restored from the germline J gene. The chain couples TRBV29-1 to TRBJ1-5, with no clear D. Looked up from germline, CDR1 is SQVTM and CDR2 is ANQGSEA. Trimming pared 3 bases from V and 5 bases from J, leaving 14 bases between. The CDR3 has 14 amino acids. The CDR3 sequence: CSVDSGASDQPQHF. The sequenced part of the CDR3 DNA is TGCAGCGTTGATAGCGGAGCAAGCGATCAGCCC.

With regard to this clone: The sequence runs out 3 residues before the end of the CDR3; the remainder is reconstructed from the germline J gene. The chain carries TRBV7-1 and TRBJ2-2; 11 bases align to TRBD2. TRBV7-1 is reported as an ORF; its role is uncertain. The CDR3 totals 21 residues. The trim removed 3 bases at V and 5 bases at J, leaving 20 bases unmatched. The chain's CDR3 is CASSSVRLAGIRERWTGELFF. The part of the CDR3 DNA that was read is TGTGCCAGCAGCTCGGTGCGACTAGCGGGGATTCGGGAGAGGTGGACCGGGGAG.

Regarding this clone: Read coverage stops 3 residues before the CDR3 terminus; the germline J gene supplies the remainder. The J gene is TRBJ2-5, the V gene TRBV20-1; 9 nucleotides match TRBD1. Germline V gene lookup returns CDR1 DFQATT and CDR2 SNEGSKA (reference sequence). The CDR3 sequence is 14 residues long. V lost 4 bases and J lost 2; bases outside the gene matches: 5. The CDR3 sequence: CSATGTGTQETQYF. The CDR3 bases that were read are TGCAGTGCTACCGGGACAGGGACTCAAGAGACC.

To note about this clone: The read falls 3 residues short of the CDR3 end, and the missing part is taken from the germline J gene. The chain combines TRBV19 with TRBJ2-5; no reliable D call. Germline V gene data show CDR1 as LNHDA and CDR2 as SQIVND (reference sequence). V lost 1 base and J 4 bases, leaving 7 bases between the germline ends. The CDR3 contains 13 residues. The part of the CDR3 DNA that was read is TGTGCCAGTAGTATAGTTTCAGGAGAGACC. Its translation is CASSIVSGET. The complete CDR3 reads CASSIVSGETQYF.

A remark on this clone: The missing CDR3 end, 3 residues past where the read stops, is filled in from the germline J gene. This chain connects TRBV2 to TRBJ2-7; D remains ambiguous. Germline V gene data show CDR1 as SNHLY and CDR2 as FYNNEI. V was clipped by 3 bases and J by 2 bases, with 5 bases between them. This CDR3 spans 12 amino acids. The CDR3 sequence: CASSDSTYEQYF. CDR3 DNA, as far as it was read: TGTGCCAGCAGTGACAGTACCTACGAG.

The sequenced part of the CDR3 DNA is TGTGCCTGGAGAGCCCCGGCTAGCACCTACAATGAG. Translating it yields CAWRAPASTYNE. The full CDR3 protein reads CAWRAPASTYNEQFF. The chain is built from TRBV30 and TRBJ2-1, with D possibly TRBD2 on 5 matching bases. The CDR3 extends 3 residues past the end of the read, so its final part is completed from the germline J gene. Trimming removed 3 bases from V and 2 bases from J, with 14 bases in between. The CDR3 spans 15 residues. CDR1 is GTSNPN, CDR2 SVGIG, per germline (reference sequence). The full variable domain, its missing parts supplied by reference TRBV30 and TRBJ2-1, is SQTIHQWPATLVQPVGSPLSLECTVEGTSNPNLYWYRQAAGRGLQLLFYSVGIGQISSEVPQNLSASRPQDRQFILSSKKLLLSDSGFYLCAWRAPASTYNEQFFGPGTRLTVL.

Concerning this clone: Coverage ceases 3 residues before the CDR3 finishes, and the germline J gene fills in the end. This rearrangement joins TRBV6-4 to TRBJ2-1; 8 positions match TRBD1. CDR3 length: 15 residues. V lost 3 bases, J lost 6 bases, and 7 bases stayed unmatched. CDR1 is MRHNA and CDR2 is SNTAGT in the germline V gene. CDR3 protein: CASSEGQGAGNEQFF. Incomplete CDR3 DNA: TGTGCCAGCAGTGAAGGGCAGGGGGCGGGCAATGAG.